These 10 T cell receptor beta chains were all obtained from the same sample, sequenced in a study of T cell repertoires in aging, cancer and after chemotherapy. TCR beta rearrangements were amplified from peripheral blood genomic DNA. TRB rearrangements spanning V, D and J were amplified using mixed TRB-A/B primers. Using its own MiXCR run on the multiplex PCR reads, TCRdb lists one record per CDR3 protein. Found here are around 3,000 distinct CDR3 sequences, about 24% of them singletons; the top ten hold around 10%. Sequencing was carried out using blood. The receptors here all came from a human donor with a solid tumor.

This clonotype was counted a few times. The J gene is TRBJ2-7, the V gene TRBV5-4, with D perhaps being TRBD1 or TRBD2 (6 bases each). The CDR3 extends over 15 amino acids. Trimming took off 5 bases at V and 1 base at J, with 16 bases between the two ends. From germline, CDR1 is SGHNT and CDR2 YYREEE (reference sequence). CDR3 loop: CASSHGGQRSYEQYF. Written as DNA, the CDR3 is TGTGCCAGCAGTCACGGGGGACAACGTTCCTACGAGCAGTACTTC.

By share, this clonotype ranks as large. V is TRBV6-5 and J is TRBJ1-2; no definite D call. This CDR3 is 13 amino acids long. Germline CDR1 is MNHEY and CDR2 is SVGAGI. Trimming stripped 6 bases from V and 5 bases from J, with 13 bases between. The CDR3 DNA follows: TGTGCCAGCAGATCATGGACGGTTTATGGCTACACCTTC. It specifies CASRSWTVYGYTF.

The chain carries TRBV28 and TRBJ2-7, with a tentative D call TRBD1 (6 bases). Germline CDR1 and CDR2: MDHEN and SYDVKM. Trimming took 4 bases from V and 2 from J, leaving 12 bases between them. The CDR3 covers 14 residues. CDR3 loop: CASSYSTGTYEQYF. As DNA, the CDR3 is TGTGCCAGCAGTTACTCTACAGGGACCTACGAGCAGTACTTC.

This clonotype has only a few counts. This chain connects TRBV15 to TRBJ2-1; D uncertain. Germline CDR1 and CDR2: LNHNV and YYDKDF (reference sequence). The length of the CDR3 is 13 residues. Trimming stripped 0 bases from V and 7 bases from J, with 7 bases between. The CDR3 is CATSRDLGNEQFF. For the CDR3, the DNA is TGTGCCACCAGCAGAGATCTTGGGAATGAGCAGTTCTTC.

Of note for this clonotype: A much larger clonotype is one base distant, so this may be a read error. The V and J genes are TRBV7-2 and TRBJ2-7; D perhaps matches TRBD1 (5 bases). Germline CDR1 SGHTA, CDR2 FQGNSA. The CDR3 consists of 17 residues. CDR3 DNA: TGTGCCAGCAGCTTCCATCCCCTTGGACATGATCCCTACAAGCAGTACTTC. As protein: CASSFHPLGHDPYKQYF.

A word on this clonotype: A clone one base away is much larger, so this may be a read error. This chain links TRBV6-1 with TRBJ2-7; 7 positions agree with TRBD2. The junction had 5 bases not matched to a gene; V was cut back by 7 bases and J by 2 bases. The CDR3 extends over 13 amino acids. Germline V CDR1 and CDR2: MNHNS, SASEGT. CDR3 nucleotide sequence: TGTGCCAGCATTTGGGACTATCCCTACGAGCAGTACTTC. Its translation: CASIWDYPYEQYF.

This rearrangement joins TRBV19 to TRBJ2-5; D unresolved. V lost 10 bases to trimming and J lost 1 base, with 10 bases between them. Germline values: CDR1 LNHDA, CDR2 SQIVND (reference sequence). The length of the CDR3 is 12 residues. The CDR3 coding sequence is TGTGCCAACTCCGCCTTCCAAGAGACCCAGTACTTC. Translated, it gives CANSAFQETQYF.

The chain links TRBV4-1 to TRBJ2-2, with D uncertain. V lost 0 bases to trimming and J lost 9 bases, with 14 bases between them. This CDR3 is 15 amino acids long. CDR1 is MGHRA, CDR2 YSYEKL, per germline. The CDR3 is CASSQEWTGSRELFF. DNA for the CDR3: TGCGCCAGCAGCCAAGAGTGGACGGGTAGTCGGGAGCTGTTTTTT.

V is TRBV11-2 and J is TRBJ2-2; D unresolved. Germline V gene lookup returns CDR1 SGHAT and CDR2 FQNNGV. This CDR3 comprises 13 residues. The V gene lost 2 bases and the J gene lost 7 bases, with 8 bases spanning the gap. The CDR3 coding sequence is TGTGCCAGCAGCTTATCAAAGGGCGGGGAGCTGTTTTTT. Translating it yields CASSLSKGGELFF.

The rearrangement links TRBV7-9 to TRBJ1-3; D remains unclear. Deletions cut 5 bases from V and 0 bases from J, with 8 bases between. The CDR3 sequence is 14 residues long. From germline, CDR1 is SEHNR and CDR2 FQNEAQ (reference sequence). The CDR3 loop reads CASSAVVSGNTIYF. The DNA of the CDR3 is TGTGCCAGCAGCGCAGTAGTCTCTGGAAACACCATATATTTT.